This T cell receptor (beta chain) derives from a study of cytomegalovirus exposure and HLA in healthy donors. Findings of the study overall: The study recorded more than 150 TCR beta chains that were cytomegalovirus-associated.

A word on this clone: Its antigen remains unknown.

Per germline, CDR1 SQVTM and CDR2 ANQGSEA. Trimming removed 5 bases at V and 4 bases at J, with 18 bases between. The CDR3 is made up of 15 amino acids. A multiplex PCR was run with 60 Vbeta primers and 13 Jbeta primers. In the authors' workflow: In a later analysis, some 80 million unique TCR beta chains included roughly 11 million shared by two or more donors. Clones were sequenced by immunoSEQ multiplex PCR, and TCRdb holds only the in-frame ones, with some missing. V and J calls plus clone size are reproduced from that table; the DNA served to infer D and trimming. In the table there are some 150,000 clones, 80% to 90% of which are singletons.

What was sequenced was PBMCs. The chain combines TRBV29-1 with TRBJ2-1, with D possibly being TRBD2 (6 bases). The sequence was collected from a woman aged 40 to 50 in good health and CMV-seropositive. The CDR3 protein is CSVSGFAGLYNEQFF. In DNA, the CDR3 is TGCAGCGTTTCAGGGTTTGCGGGACTGTACAATGAGCAGTTCTTC.